Following are 5 T cell receptor beta chains from one sample sequenced in a study of breast tumors, draining lymph nodes, adjacent tissues. The lymph nodes were axillary draining lymph nodes from breast cancer patients. TCRdb re-derived calls from the multiplex PCR reads in MiXCR, one entry per CDR3 protein. Among 200,000 to 250,000 distinct CDR3 sequences, 30% to 35% were seen once, and the ten largest hold approximately 3.6%. The sample was axillary lymph node tissue. These receptor sequences come from a female donor with breast cancer. Some clones in this sample may be carry-over from other donors' samples.

This clonotype was counted between two and nine times. The CDR3 nucleotides read TGTGCCAGCAGTTACAGGGTGGGCGGCGAGCAGTACTTC. Translated, it gives CASSYRVGGEQYF. The rearrangement joins TRBV27 to TRBJ2-7, with D possibly matching TRBD1 (6 bases). The CDR3 length is 13 residues. Trimming took 4 bases from V and 6 from J, leaving 13 bases between them. CDR1 and CDR2 (germline): MNHEY, SMNVEV (reference sequence).

Ten or more counts support this clonotype. This sequence joins TRBV5-1 and TRBJ2-3; no definite D call. CDR1 is SGHRS, CDR2 YFSETQ, per germline. This CDR3 comprises 13 residues. V lost 7 bases to trimming and J lost 6 bases, with 15 bases between them. The CDR3 sequence: CASGLDPGDTQYF. The CDR3 nucleotides are TGCGCCAGCGGATTAGACCCTGGGGATACGCAGTATTTT.

This clonotype was counted ten times or more. The CDR3 DNA sequence: TGTGCCAGCAGCGGATCCGGGACAGGCTCAAATGAGCAGTTCTTC. Translation gives CASSGSGTGSNEQFF. This chain uses TRBV2 with TRBJ2-1; TRBD1 aligns across 8 bases. After removal of 6 bases from V and 7 bases from J, the junction contained 11 bases not matched to a gene. Looked up from germline, CDR1 is SNHLY and CDR2 is FYNNEI. The CDR3 consists of 15 residues.

For this clonotype: One junction end does not reproduce the germline sequence, and a read error may be involved. The chain couples TRBV20-1 to TRBJ2-2; D might be TRBD2 (6 bases). Per germline, CDR1 DFQATT and CDR2 SNEGSKA (reference sequence). The CDR3 covers 13 residues. CDR3 DNA: TGCAGTGCTAGGGACTACACCACCGGGGAGCTGCTTTTT. Residues: CSARDYTTGELLF.

The chain combines TRBV25-1 with TRBJ2-7; 9 bases fit TRBD1. The CDR3 is made up of 15 amino acids. V lost 4 bases, J lost 4 bases, and 8 bases stayed unmatched. The V gene's germline CDR1 is MGHDK and CDR2 SYGVNS. The CDR3: CASSGWDRAVYEQYF. CDR3 nucleotide sequence: TGTGCCAGCAGTGGTTGGGACAGGGCTGTTTACGAGCAGTACTTC.